This T cell receptor (beta chain) originates from a study of blood T cell repertoires in COVID-19. Study background: Sites in the United States, Italy and Spain provided acute and convalescent COVID-19 samples. From T cells, B-cell-depleted T cells, or PBMCs came the material, which was cDNA or gDNA.

This CDR3 region has 14 residues. Looked up from germline, CDR1 is MNHNS and CDR2 is SASEGT. V dropped 1 base and J dropped 4 bases, with 10 bases sitting between them. Original processing methods: Amplification of reference gene primers was used by the study to estimate nucleated cell counts. TCRdb's copy holds only in-frame clones and misses some; the assay was immunoSEQ multiplex PCR. V, J and clone size were drawn from that table, and D and trimming were deduced from the DNA. The sample contains about 240,000 clones, approximately 83% of which appear only once. The V and J genes are TRBV6-1 and TRBJ1-2; the D is unclear. The source is a man aged 30 to 45 who had recovered from COVID-19. Sequenced material: peripheral blood. CDR3 region: CASSEVVGLYGYTF. The DNA of the CDR3 is TGTGCCAGCAGTGAAGTGGTAGGACTCTATGGCTACACCTTC.